This T cell receptor beta chain was sequenced during a study of T-cell reconstitution after alpha-beta-depleted transplantation in children. The J segment lost 8 bases and the V segment lost 4 bases, leaving 9 bases of the junction unmatched. Per the germline V gene, CDR1 is SGDLS and CDR2 is YYNGEE. The CDR3 covers 15 residues. The TCRbeta library was prepared with unique molecular identifiers. A single record per CDR3 protein comes from TCRdb applying MiXCR to the PCR reads. The data contain a few hundred thousand distinct CDR3 sequences, about a tenth of them singletons. This TCR came from a human donor who donated a stem cell graft to a child with acute lymphoblastic leukemia. Material: PBMCs from the stem cell graft donor, obtained from the stem cell graft. The chain combines TRBV9 with TRBJ2-1; 10 positions agree with TRBD2. CDR3 sequence: CASSPQAGGPDEQFF. The CDR3 DNA follows: TGTGCCAGCAGCCCCCAAGCGGGAGGGCCCGATGAGCAGTTCTTC.